Below are 17 T cell receptor beta chains sequenced from a single sample in a study of blood T cell repertoires in COVID-19. Using immunoSEQ multiplex PCR, the repertoire was profiled, and TCRdb retains in-frame clones only, with some absent. The sample gives some 400,000 clones, about 88% of which show up once; 3% is in the top ten. Material for sequencing was peripheral blood. These receptors all come from a human donor in a cohort sampled during active COVID-19.

This sequence joins TRBV19 and TRBJ1-6, with TRBD1 matching over 8 bases. V lost 3 bases, J lost 7 bases, and 5 bases stayed unmatched. CDR1 and CDR2 from the germline V gene are LNHDA and SQIVND (reference sequence). This CDR3 spans 15 amino acids. CDR3 region: CASSMRTGNNSPLHF. CDR3 sequence (DNA): TGTGCCAGTAGTATGCGGACAGGGAACAATTCACCCCTCCACTTT.

V usage is TRBV30 and J usage is TRBJ2-7; D is perhaps TRBD2 (6 bases). The CDR3 is 14 amino acids. Trimming removed 1 base from V and 4 bases from J, with 14 bases in between. Per the germline V gene, CDR1 is GTSNPN and CDR2 is SVGIG (reference sequence). The CDR3, as DNA: TGTGCCTGGAGTGCCGGGACTTTTCGTTACGAGCAGTACTTC. Residues: CAWSAGTFRYEQYF.

The chain is built from TRBV3-1 (or the pseudogene TRBV3-2) and TRBJ2-7, with 13 bases aligning to TRBD2. CDR1 is LGHDT and CDR2 is YNNKEL in the germline V gene (reference sequence). This CDR3 contains 16 residues. V was clipped by 6 bases and J by 2 bases; unmatched bases: 7. CDR3 in amino acids: CASSPATSGRAYEQYF. CDR3 nucleotides: TGTGCCAGCAGTCCTGCTACTAGCGGGAGGGCCTACGAGCAGTACTTC.

The chain combines TRBV14 with TRBJ2-3; D is ambiguous. Trimming removed 11 bases from V and 4 bases from J, with 19 bases in between. Germline CDR1 and CDR2: SGHDN and FVKESK. The CDR3 consists of 14 residues. The CDR3 sequence: CAPVKRSVPDTQYF. Here the CDR3 DNA reads TGTGCCCCTGTTAAGCGTTCGGTCCCAGATACGCAGTATTTT.

The chain carries TRBV2 and TRBJ1-1, with a weak D call TRBD1 (5 bases). Between the trimmed V and J ends, which lost 4 bases and 8 bases, there was a span of 14 bases. The germline gives CDR1 SNHLY, CDR2 FYNNEI. This CDR3 has 13 residues. CDR3 coding DNA: TGTGCCAGCAGTGCCATTGGGGGACTAGAAGCTTTCTTT. It encodes CASSAIGGLEAFF.

The V gene is TRBV7-3, the J gene TRBJ1-3; perhaps TRBD1 as D (5 bases). The CDR3 spans 14 residues. From germline, CDR1 is SGHTA and CDR2 FQGTGA. V gave up 6 bases and J gave up 1 base, with 10 bases separating them. CDR3 amino acids: CASSLQGSGNTIYF. The CDR3 DNA is TGTGCCAGCAGTTTGCAGGGATCTGGAAACACCATATATTTT.

The DNA of the CDR3 is TGTGCCTGGGCTAGAGGACAGGGGGGAATCGGGGAGCTGTTTTTT. It yields the protein CAWARGQGGIGELFF. The genes are TRBV30 and TRBJ2-2, with TRBD1 identical over 10 bases. J was trimmed by 7 bases and V by 5 bases; bases with no gene match: 10. This CDR3 is built from 15 residues. Germline lookup yields CDR1 GTSNPN and CDR2 SVGIG (reference sequence).

This chain uses TRBV3-1 (or the pseudogene TRBV3-2) with TRBJ1-3; TRBD1 matches 9 bases. There are 16 residues in the CDR3. Germline V gene data show CDR1 as LGHDT and CDR2 as YNNKEL (reference sequence). The trim removed 8 bases at V and 0 bases at J, leaving 8 bases unmatched. CDR3: CASGGQGSFSGNTIYF. The CDR3 bases are TGTGCCAGCGGCGGACAGGGGTCCTTCTCTGGAAACACCATATATTTT.

This chain uses TRBV5-8 with TRBJ2-7; D possibly corresponds to TRBD2 (6 bases). The CDR3 runs 15 residues. Trimming removed 0 bases at V and 3 bases at J, with 13 bases between. Germline lookup yields CDR1 SGHTS and CDR2 YDEGEE. The DNA for the CDR3 is TGTGCCAGCAGCTTGGGACTAGAGGGTAACTACGAGCAGTACTTC. This codes for CASSLGLEGNYEQYF.

The chain is built from TRBV7-8 and TRBJ2-2, with 12 bases matching TRBD2. CDR1 and CDR2 from the germline V gene are SGHVS and FQNEAQ. The length of the CDR3 is 16 residues. The ends lost 5 bases at V and 4 bases at J; junction bases unmatched: 5. The CDR3, as DNA: TGTGCCAGCAGCGTCCGACTAGCGGGAGCCACCGGGGAGCTGTTTTTT. It codes for CASSVRLAGATGELFF.

The rearrangement joins TRBV7-9 to TRBJ1-6; 9 nucleotides align to TRBD1. V lost 6 bases and J lost 8; bases outside the gene matches: 5. Germline V gives CDR1 SEHNR, CDR2 FQNEAQ (reference sequence). The CDR3 is made up of 14 amino acids. This CDR3 is CASRDGTGYSPLHF. CDR3 coding DNA: TGTGCCAGCAGGGATGGGACAGGGTATTCACCCCTCCACTTT.

The J gene is TRBJ1-2, the V gene TRBV3-1 (or the pseudogene TRBV3-2); possibly TRBD1 for D (6 bases). The CDR3 is 16 amino acids. Trimming took 4 bases from V and 1 from J, leaving 16 bases between them. CDR1 and CDR2 (germline): LGHDT, YNNKEL (reference sequence). The chain's CDR3 is CASSPDTQGLNYGYTF. The CDR3 coding sequence is TGTGCCAGCAGCCCCGACACACAGGGCCTTAACTATGGCTACACCTTC.

This clone was observed a single time. One end of the junction fails to match germline, which may point to a read error. The genes are TRBV5-8 and TRBJ2-5; 11 bases align to TRBD1. The CDR3 has 14 residues. From germline, CDR1 is SGHTS and CDR2 YDEGEE. CDR3 in amino acids: CASSLDRGLETQYF. CDR3 bases: TGTGCCAGTAGCTTGGACAGGGGGCTGGAGACCCAGTACTTC.

The chain combines TRBV10-1 with TRBJ2-7; TRBD2 agrees at 13 bases. With 5 bases clipped from V and 6 bases from J, the junction kept 4 bases outside the gene matches. The CDR3 covers 14 residues. The germline gives CDR1 WNHNN, CDR2 SYGVQD (reference sequence). In nucleotides, the CDR3 is TGCGCCAGCAGTCCGGGACTAGCGGGATTCGAGCAGTACTTC. This translates into CASSPGLAGFEQYF.

The chain uses TRBV2 and TRBJ1-2, with 10 bases aligning to TRBD1. The germline V gene has CDR1 SNHLY and CDR2 FYNNEI. This CDR3 has 20 amino acids. J gave up 0 bases and V 8 bases, and 21 bases lay outside the gene matches. The CDR3 loop reads CASAYKLGDRGILANYGYTF. The CDR3 region has the DNA TGTGCCAGCGCATACAAATTAGGGGACAGGGGAATATTAGCTAACTATGGCTACACCTTC.

V usage is TRBV15 and J usage is TRBJ2-1; D is possibly TRBD1 (6 bases). V lost 8 bases and J lost 8, with 16 bases in between. Looked up from germline, CDR1 is LNHNV and CDR2 is YYDKDF (reference sequence). This CDR3 has 13 amino acids. CDR3 coding DNA: TGTGCCACCTTATATGGGGGCTCGGATGAGCAGTTCTTC. Its protein is CATLYGGSDEQFF.

The V gene is TRBV5-1, the J gene TRBJ1-2, with 12 bases identical to TRBD1. Trimming took 2 bases from V and 2 from J; bases not matched to a gene: 1. This CDR3 contains 15 residues. Germline CDR1 SGHRS, CDR2 YFSETQ. In nucleotides, the CDR3 is TGCGCCAGCAGCTTTGGGACAGGGGGCAACTATGGCTACACCTTC. This encodes CASSFGTGGNYGYTF. The full variable domain, with the rest looked up from reference TRBV5-1 and TRBJ1-2, is KAGVTQTPRYLIKTRGQQVTLSCSPISGHRSVSWYQQTPGQGLQFLFEYFSETQRNKGNFPGRFSGRQFSNSRSEMNVSTLELGDSALYLCASSFGTGGNYGYTFGSGTRLTVV.